A single sample gave rise to the 3 T cell receptor beta chains below, sequenced in a study of OX40 agonist ivuxolimab in advanced cancers. Clones were sequenced by immunoSEQ multiplex PCR, and TCRdb holds only the in-frame ones, with some missing. The profile shows about 34,000 clones, around 84% of them singletons. Sample: CD4+ or CD8+ T cells sorted from blood, taken in a trial of the OX40 agonist ivuxolimab. The receptors originated from an adult with an advanced solid tumor such as melanoma, head and neck, liver or kidney cancer.

This chain links TRBV18 with TRBJ1-3; 7 nucleotides agree with TRBD1. The CDR3 sequence is 15 residues long. The V gene end was trimmed by 3 bases and the J gene end by 6 bases; junction bases not matched to a gene: 8. CDR1 and CDR2 (germline): KGHSH, LQKENI. Written as DNA, the CDR3 is TGTGCCAGCTCACCGCCCCGAGGGGGCTCAAACACCATATATTTT. This sequence encodes CASSPPRGGSNTIYF.

V gene TRBV5-1 combines with J gene TRBJ2-5; 10 bases fit TRBD2. The junction had 5 bases not matched to a gene; V was cut back by 1 base and J by 5 bases. CDR3 length equals 15 residues. Germline assignment: CDR1 SGHRS and CDR2 YFSETQ. The CDR3: CASSLPSGGSETQYF. The DNA for the CDR3 is TGCGCCAGCAGCTTGCCTAGCGGGGGTTCGGAGACCCAGTACTTC. Complete variable domain (other parts from reference TRBV5-1 and TRBJ2-5): KAGVTQTPRYLIKTRGQQVTLSCSPISGHRSVSWYQQTPGQGLQFLFEYFSETQRNKGNFPGRFSGRQFSNSRSEMNVSTLELGDSALYLCASSLPSGGSETQYFGPGTRLLVL.

This rearrangement joins TRBV7-2 to TRBJ1-4; a weak D match, TRBD1 (5 bases). Germline V lookup: CDR1 SGHTA, CDR2 FQGNSA. The CDR3 totals 15 residues. V was pared by 2 bases and J by 3 bases, with 10 bases between. CDR3 region: CASSLMGRANEKLFF. DNA of the CDR3: TGTGCCAGCAGCTTAATGGGCAGGGCTAATGAAAAACTGTTTTTT.